One and the same sample provided the 26 T cell receptor beta chains below, sequenced in a study of CD4 T cell repertoires in COVID-19. Some clones are missing from TCRdb's copy, which holds only in-frame ones; the method was immunoSEQ multiplex PCR. Among approximately 75,000 clones, 83% were seen once, and the ten largest hold roughly 0.58%. Source: CD4+ T cells from peripheral blood, taken after recovery from COVID-19. The receptors were sampled from a human donor who had COVID-19.

The chain is built from TRBV10-3 and TRBJ2-1; no clear D. The CDR3 loop spans 11 amino acids. With 10 bases removed from V and 7 bases from J, the gap between germline ends came to 11 bases. Germline lookup yields CDR1 ENHRY and CDR2 SYGVKD. DNA for the CDR3: TGTGCCACCGGCCTAGAAAATGAGCAGTTCTTC. The encoded protein is CATGLENEQFF.

This chain links TRBV19 with TRBJ2-7; D perhaps matches TRBD1 (6 bases). Trimming pared 3 bases from V and 6 bases from J, leaving 12 bases between. Germline V gene sequence: CDR1 LNHDA, CDR2 SQIVND (reference sequence). This CDR3 region has 13 residues. CDR3 amino acids: CASSIVGGGEQYF. CDR3 nucleotides: TGTGCCAGTAGTATCGTAGGGGGTGGCGAGCAGTACTTC.

The chain links TRBV7-8 to TRBJ2-7; 9 bases line up with TRBD1. The CDR3 totals 16 residues. The ends lost 5 bases at V and 3 bases at J; junction bases unmatched: 11. The germline V gene has CDR1 SGHVS and CDR2 FQNEAQ. The CDR3 DNA reads as TGTGCCAGCAGCAGAGAAACAGGGGGCGCTGACTACGAGCAGTACTTC. It is translated as CASSRETGGADYEQYF.

CDR3 loop: CASSSAGASNYGYTF. For the CDR3, the DNA is TGTGCCAGCAGTTCCGCGGGGGCCAGTAACTATGGCTACACCTTC. This sequence joins TRBV6-6 and TRBJ1-2; D may be TRBD1 (6 bases). The CDR3 spans 15 residues. The V gene's germline CDR1 is MNHNY and CDR2 SVGAGI (reference sequence). V lost 4 bases and J 1 base, leaving 13 bases between the germline ends.

This rearrangement joins TRBV29-1 to TRBJ2-7; D unresolved. The CDR3 sequence is 16 residues long. From germline, CDR1 is SQVTM and CDR2 ANQGSEA. The V end was cut by 6 bases, the J end by 0 bases, with 21 bases between. The CDR3 spells CSVAGLIDESSYEQYF. CDR3 nucleotides: TGCAGCGTGGCCGGCCTCATCGACGAAAGCTCCTACGAGCAGTACTTC.

This clone was counted a few times. The chain has TRBV14 and TRBJ2-1, with D possibly being TRBD1 or TRBD2 (5 bases each). V lost 1 base and J 2 bases, leaving 12 bases between the germline ends. Germline V lookup: CDR1 SGHDN, CDR2 FVKESK. The CDR3 is made up of 16 amino acids. CDR3 sequence reads: CASSQGQGRTYNEQFF. CDR3 DNA: TGTGCCAGCAGCCAAGGGCAGGGACGAACCTACAATGAGCAGTTCTTC.

The V and J genes are TRBV27 and TRBJ1-4; 10 nucleotides align to TRBD1. The junction had 10 bases not matched to a gene; V was cut back by 8 bases and J by 7 bases. CDR1 is MNHEY, CDR2 SMNVEV, per germline (reference sequence). The CDR3 is 15 amino acids. CDR3: CASAPETGGGEKLFF. The DNA of the CDR3 is TGTGCCAGCGCCCCCGAGACAGGGGGCGGTGAAAAACTGTTTTTT.

The chain carries TRBV28 and TRBJ1-5; 9 bases map to TRBD1. This CDR3 is built from 16 residues. The trim removed 5 bases at V and 5 bases at J, leaving 10 bases unmatched. From germline, CDR1 is MDHEN and CDR2 SYDVKM. CDR3 nucleotides: TGTGCCAGCAGTACCTTGGACAGGGGAGTATATCAGCCCCAGCATTTT. Its translation: CASSTLDRGVYQPQHF.

The rearrangement joins TRBV28 to TRBJ1-1; no firm D call. V lost 8 bases, J lost 5 bases, and 12 bases lay in between. CDR1 MDHEN and CDR2 SYDVKM come from the germline V gene. The CDR3 loop spans 12 amino acids. The CDR3, as DNA: TGTGCCAGCGCCTTCTGGAGAACTGAAGCTTTCTTT. This codes for CASAFWRTEAFF.

The chain links TRBV11-2 to TRBJ2-7; perhaps TRBD1 as D (5 bases). V was cut by 3 bases and J by 0 bases, with 12 bases left in between. Germline V CDR1 and CDR2: SGHAT, FQNNGV. The CDR3 totals 15 residues. The CDR3 DNA sequence: TGTGCCAGCAGCTTCAATTTGGACAACTCCTACGAGCAGTACTTC. Translation: CASSFNLDNSYEQYF.

This chain joins TRBV5-1 and TRBJ1-4; possible D gene TRBD1, 5 bases. Germline V lookup: CDR1 SGHRS, CDR2 YFSETQ. V lost 0 bases and J 7 bases, leaving 13 bases between the germline ends. This CDR3 spans 15 amino acids. The CDR3 loop reads CASSLAEGRGEKLFF. Here the CDR3 DNA reads TGCGCCAGCAGCTTGGCCGAGGGGCGCGGTGAAAAACTGTTTTTT.

This sequence joins TRBV5-1 and TRBJ2-7, with D perhaps matching TRBD1 or TRBD2 (5 bases each). Germline CDR1 is SGHRS and CDR2 is YFSETQ. Trimming left V 5 bases short and J 3 bases short, with 15 bases between. The CDR3 runs 14 residues. This CDR3 is CASSFTGPGYEQYF. The CDR3 DNA follows: TGCGCCAGCAGTTTTACGGGACCTGGCTACGAGCAGTACTTC. Together with reference TRBV5-1 and TRBJ2-7, the CDR3 gives the full variable domain: KAGVTQTPRYLIKTRGQQVTLSCSPISGHRSVSWYQQTPGQGLQFLFEYFSETQRNKGNFPGRFSGRQFSNSRSEMNVSTLELGDSALYLCASSFTGPGYEQYFGPGTRLTVT.

The genes are TRBV7-8 and TRBJ1-2; the match to TRBD1 covers 7 bases. With 4 bases clipped from V and 4 bases from J, the junction kept 6 bases outside the gene matches. Germline assignment: CDR1 SGHVS and CDR2 FQNEAQ. The CDR3 consists of 14 residues. Here the CDR3 reads CASSSLQGGYGYTF. DNA for the CDR3: TGTGCCAGCAGCTCACTTCAGGGGGGCTATGGCTACACCTTC.

This clone was seen just once. The genes are TRBV13 and TRBJ1-1, with no clear D. The germline V gene has CDR1 PRHDT and CDR2 FYEKMQ (reference sequence). V dropped 3 bases and J dropped 0 bases, with 2 bases sitting between them. This CDR3 has 12 residues. For the CDR3, the DNA is TGTGCCAGCAGCTTCCTGAACACTGAAGCTTTCTTT. Its translation is CASSFLNTEAFF.

The V call is TRBV11-3, the J call TRBJ2-3; D may match TRBD1 or TRBD2 (5 bases each). V lost 0 bases to trimming and J lost 0 bases, with 7 bases between them. This CDR3 spans 15 amino acids. Germline CDR1 and CDR2: SGHNT and YENEEA. The CDR3 nucleotides read TGTGCCAGCAGCTTAGACGGGACCAGCACAGATACGCAGTATTTT. Translated, it gives CASSLDGTSTDTQYF. Together with reference TRBV11-3 and TRBJ2-3, the CDR3 gives the full variable domain: EAGVVQSPRYKIIEKKQPVAFWCNPISGHNTLYWYLQNLGQGPELLIRYENEEAVDDSQLPKDRFSAERLKGVDSTLKIQPAELGDSAVYLCASSLDGTSTDTQYFGPGTRLTVL.

Only one count was recorded for this clone. V and J are TRBV6-1 and TRBJ1-1; D is undetermined. Trimming pared 1 base from V and 1 base from J, leaving 19 bases between. CDR1 is MNHNS and CDR2 is SASEGT in the germline V gene. The CDR3 has 18 residues. Here the CDR3 DNA reads TGTGCCAGCAGTGAAGTTTGGTCGACCCTGGGTAGGAACACTGAAGCTTTCTTT. Its translation is CASSEVWSTLGRNTEAFF.

This chain links TRBV7-9 with TRBJ1-1, with 9 bases matching TRBD1. The CDR3 sequence is 13 residues long. V was clipped by 5 bases and J by 3 bases; unmatched bases: 1. The germline gives CDR1 SEHNR, CDR2 FQNEAQ (reference sequence). The CDR3 nucleotides are TGTGCCAGCAGCCGGGACAGGGACACTGAAGCTTTCTTT. It specifies CASSRDRDTEAFF.

V gene TRBV5-1 combines with J gene TRBJ2-5; no clear D gene. The germline V and J ends were trimmed by 2 bases and 2 bases, with 10 bases remaining between them. The germline gives CDR1 SGHRS, CDR2 YFSETQ. The CDR3 has 14 residues. CDR3: CASSFSTAQETQYF. CDR3 nucleotide sequence: TGCGCCAGCAGCTTTTCAACGGCACAAGAGACCCAGTACTTC.

J is TRBJ1-2 and V is TRBV28; D is perhaps TRBD1 (6 bases). The CDR3 has 13 residues. Germline CDR1 MDHEN, CDR2 SYDVKM. With 2 bases removed from V and 7 bases from J, the gap between germline ends came to 11 bases. The chain's CDR3 is CASSLQGQRGYTF. The CDR3 DNA reads as TGTGCCAGCAGTTTACAGGGGCAGCGTGGCTACACCTTC.

This chain links TRBV12-3 or TRBV12-4 with TRBJ2-1; 9 bases are a match to TRBD1. The CDR3 is 13 residues long. The trim removed 7 bases at V and 7 bases at J, leaving 5 bases unmatched. CDR3 residues: CASKQGATNEQFF. The DNA of the CDR3 is TGTGCCAGCAAACAGGGGGCGACTAATGAGCAGTTCTTC.

The J gene is TRBJ1-2, the V gene TRBV2; D remains ambiguous. The CDR3 length is 13 residues. Germline V gene data show CDR1 as SNHLY and CDR2 as FYNNEI. V was shortened by 5 bases and J by 6 bases, with 13 bases between the two germline ends. The CDR3 bases are TGTGCCAGCAGTCGGACTGGGTTTCATGGCTACACCTTC. As protein: CASSRTGFHGYTF.

This sequence joins TRBV28 and TRBJ1-2, with TRBD1 matching over 9 bases. The CDR3 consists of 16 residues. Germline V gene data show CDR1 as MDHEN and CDR2 as SYDVKM. The V gene end was trimmed by 1 base and the J gene end by 5 bases; junction bases not matched to a gene: 8. The CDR3: CASSLYATGTGYGYTF. The CDR3 nucleotides are TGTGCCAGCAGTTTATACGCGACCGGGACAGGGTATGGCTACACCTTC.

The chain recombines TRBV5-1 with TRBJ2-1, with D unclear. V gave up 0 bases and J gave up 0 bases, with 7 bases separating them. Germline lookup yields CDR1 SGHRS and CDR2 YFSETQ. The CDR3 extends over 15 amino acids. The DNA of the CDR3 is TGCGCCAGCAGCTTGGGTGCCACCTCCTACAATGAGCAGTTCTTC. It codes for CASSLGATSYNEQFF.

This clone was detected once. The chain combines TRBV6-5 with TRBJ1-1; possible D gene TRBD1, 5 bases. The CDR3 spans 14 residues. The germline CDR1 and CDR2 sequences are MNHEY and SVGAGI. V lost 6 bases, J lost 5 bases, and 16 bases lay in between. CDR3 bases: TGTGCCAGCAGAAGCACAGGATCAGGGACTGAAGCTTTCTTT. It specifies CASRSTGSGTEAFF.

V usage is TRBV20-1 and J usage is TRBJ2-7, with D tentatively TRBD1 or TRBD2 (5 bases each). Germline assignment: CDR1 DFQATT and CDR2 SNEGSKA (reference sequence). This CDR3 region has 11 residues. V lost 1 base and J 6 bases, leaving 7 bases between the germline ends. CDR3 residues: CSARGGSEQYF. Written as DNA, the CDR3 is TGCAGTGCTAGAGGGGGGAGCGAGCAGTACTTC.

The V and J genes are TRBV7-2 and TRBJ1-6, with 7 bases that match TRBD1. Trimming took 1 base from V and 10 from J; bases not matched to a gene: 1. Per germline, CDR1 SGHTA and CDR2 FQGNSA. The CDR3 covers 13 residues. This chain's CDR3 is CASSLEGGSPLHF. The CDR3 coding sequence is TGTGCCAGCAGCTTAGAAGGGGGCTCACCCCTCCACTTT. The full variable domain, completed using reference TRBV7-2 and TRBJ1-6, is GAGVSQSPSNKVTEKGKDVELRCDPISGHTALYWYRQSLGQGLEFLIYFQGNSAPDKSGLPSDRFSAERTGGSVSTLTIQRTQQEDSAVYLCASSLEGGSPLHFGNGTRLTVT.